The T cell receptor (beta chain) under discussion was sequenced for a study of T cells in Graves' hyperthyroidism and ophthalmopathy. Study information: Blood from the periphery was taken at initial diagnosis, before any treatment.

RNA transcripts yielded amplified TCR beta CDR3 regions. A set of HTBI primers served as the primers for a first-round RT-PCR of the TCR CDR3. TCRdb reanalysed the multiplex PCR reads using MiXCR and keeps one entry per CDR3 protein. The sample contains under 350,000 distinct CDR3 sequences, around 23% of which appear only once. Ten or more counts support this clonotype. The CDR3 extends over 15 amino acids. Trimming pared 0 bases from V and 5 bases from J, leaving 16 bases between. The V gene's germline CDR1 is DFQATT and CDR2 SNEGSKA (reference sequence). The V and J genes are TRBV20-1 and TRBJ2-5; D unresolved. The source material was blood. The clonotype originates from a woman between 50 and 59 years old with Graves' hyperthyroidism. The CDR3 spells CSARDYLDGRETQYF. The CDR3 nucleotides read TGCAGTGCTAGAGATTATCTAGACGGCCGGGAGACCCAGTACTTC.